This T cell receptor beta chain stems from a study of monozygotic twins with inflammatory bowel disease (dated by TCRdb to 2018 to 2020). Regarding the study in general: A total of some 30 monozygotic twin pairs were included in the full study, comprising nine German pairs (four IBD-concordant, five IBD-discordant) and 19 IBD-discordant Danish pairs. Each individual had, on average, about 151 000 unique TCRalpha sequences and 181 000 unique TCRbeta sequences available for analysis. The search for disease-associated traits relied mainly on comparing, within discordant pairs, IBD patients with their genetically identical healthy co-twins. Study-level results and caveats: Concordant and discordant twins showed no difference in repertoire similarity, possibly because of limited statistical power. The analysis was unable to tell different T cell subtypes apart. Compared with healthy twins, IBD patients shared fewer clonotypes with other individuals, and the difference was most pronounced in patients with signs of disease activity. IBD patients had lower TCRbeta repertoire diversity, measured by the inverse Simpson index, than their healthy co-twins. The results gave no support for a single strong signal or clonotype linked to IBD. Because patients were on differing immunosuppressive treatments, the repertoires may have picked up extra background noise and inter-individual variability.

From each donor, a 2.5 ml peripheral blood sample was drawn into PAXgene tubes and stored at -80 degrees C. Without T cell sorting, total RNA was isolated from whole blood using the PAXgene blood miRNA kit on an automated QIAcube. Peripheral blood from monozygotic twin pairs concordant or discordant for inflammatory bowel disease was subjected to deep TCRalpha and TCRbeta repertoire profiling with unique molecular barcoding. Smoking habits were recorded for all twin pairs, and each individual was classified as a current, former or never smoker. About this clonotype itself: Its target antigen remains unknown.

Sequences SGHVS (CDR1) and FNYEAQ (CDR2) are obtained from the germline V gene. The CDR3 measures 16 amino acids from cysteine to phenylalanine. Only the protein sequence is given. The method was 5' RACE. The input for every TCR library was approximately 3,500 ng of total RNA. cDNA was synthesized with SMARTScribe reverse transcriptase in eight separate reactions per sample. During cDNA synthesis, unique molecular identifiers containing a 6-nucleotide sample barcode were introduced by template switching. Amplification of TCRalpha and TCRbeta cDNA involved two nested PCRs of about 15 and 9 cycles, and each PCR was followed by bead purification. Before amplification, the cDNA was both treated with uracil DNA-glycosylase and purified with the QIAquick PCR purification kit. In the second PCR, Illumina TruSeq-compatible adapters and sample-specific barcodes were added. TapeStation and Qubit were used to check library quality and concentration, and roughly 4.8 ng of each library went into the pool. Sequencing of pooled libraries was carried out on an Illumina HiSeq2500 single-index Rapid Run using 2 x 100 bp reads and custom sequencing primers. From the authors' description of their analysis: PCR and sequencing errors were corrected by UMI-based consensus assembly using MiGEC version 1.2.6. MiXCR version 2.1.1 was used for V(D)J alignment, clonotype assembly and CDR3 extraction. Normalisation of gene usage, clonotype sharing and MAIT/NKT TCR abundance was achieved by analysing the top 1000, 10 000 and 20 000 clonotypes per sample. Diversity was computed as the inverse Simpson index with the vegan R package after downsampling to 27 000 UMIs. Paired Mann-Whitney U tests were applied to discordant twin pairs, with Benjamini-Hochberg correction for multiple testing. The reads were reprocessed in TCRdb, with one entry per CDR3 protein sequence and no accompanying DNA. TCRdb's processing, not the authors', yielded these V and J calls. In this sample's table one finds hundreds of thousands of distinct CDR3 sequences. The ten largest account for roughly 2.3% of the sample.

Recombination joined TRBV7-6 with TRBJ1-2; TCRdb's D gene call, TRBD1, goes unchecked for lack of DNA. This clonotype originated in a human donor with ulcerative colitis or Crohn's disease, or a healthy co-twin of an affected twin (not recorded which). Sequencing was carried out using blood. The CDR3 region: CASSLGGTGSNYGYTF.